This TCR beta chain was recorded in a study of T cell responses to AZD1222 COVID-19 vaccine listed by TCRdb under 2021. Broadly, across the study: A total of approximately 230 trial participants underwent TCR sequencing, of whom 200 to 220 received two doses of AZD1222 and approximately 25 received two doses of the MenACWY control vaccine. Trial participants were enrolled by age into subgroups of 18-55, 56-69 and 70-plus years, and roughly 160, 29 and 62 TCR-sequenced participants, respectively, were included in these subgroups.

Notes on this clone: What this receptor recognizes is not known. No quality values exist for individual bases; no much larger clone is one base distant.

The CDR3 regions of human TCRbeta chains were analyzed by immunosequencing. The study's own analysis went as follows. TCRs in the repertoires were matched against a reference library of SARS-CoV-2-specific TCRs that had been generated with the MIRA antigen-specificity platform. Breadth was defined as the fraction of unique TCRs that were SARS-CoV-2-associated. Depth was defined as the fraction of total T cells that were SARS-CoV-2-associated. Using the MIRA data, each spike-specific TCR was mapped to the spike region that the TCR reacts to and placed in a CD4 or CD8 class. Log10-transformed breadth and depth values were compared by one-way ANOVA with Sidak's multiple comparisons tests. TCRdb re-hosts the immuneACCESS table, in-frame sequences only. Its copies lack some clones; in the studies checked, an unresolved V gene accounts for under half of them, and the cause for the rest is not known. The DNA gave D and trimming, while V, J and clone size come from that table. The sample profile shows under 150,000 clones; roughly 85% of them were found once. The ten largest clones add up to more than 3% of the sample.

The time point label corresponds to: baseline before first vaccination. The intended sense of this specimen's treatment or condition label: meningococcal conjugate vaccine given as trial control. The vaccinee samples were drawn from two UK trials, COV001 and COV002, one of which was a single-blind randomized controlled phase 2/3 trial testing AZD1222 (ChAdOx1 nCoV-19) in healthy adults. For TCRbeta chain sequencing, PBMC samples were collected from trial participants at day 0 and at day 28 after the second dose. Results and caveats for the whole study, not just this receptor: Reportedly, close to half of the unique spike-specific TCRs recognized epitopes lying outside the regions that are mutated in the B.1.351 and B.1.1.7 variants. In the small 56-69-year group, the increase in depth fell short of significance, most likely because of low power. Only five to seven AZD1222 recipients were SARS-CoV-2 seropositive at baseline, limiting conclusions about previously exposed vaccinees. Most participants were white British and females outnumbered males, and the authors suggested that clonal diversity may have been underestimated. The vaccine-associated CD4 TCRs covered the entire spike protein, and the dominant responses fell in regions 160-218 and 743-854. Because no samples from the day 14 peak response were available, repertoires could be characterized only after the peak T cell response. A significant rise in spike-specific TCR breadth and depth was observed after two AZD1222 doses relative to day 0 and relative to MenACWY recipients.

The germline V gene sets CDR1 to MNHGY and CDR2 to SAAAGT. V drops 0 bases and J drops 8 bases, leaving 16 bases in between. From the cysteine up to the phenylalanine, the CDR3 has a length of 15 residues. Just the 45-base CDR3 DNA is kept, in frame starting at base 1. This clonotype originated in an adult in good health. This chain is built from TRBV6-8 and TRBJ1-2, and possibly TRBD1, on 5 matching bases. Sample: peripheral blood, taken on day 0 of MenACWY control vaccination. The DNA reads TGTGCCAGCAGTTACTCGATAGGCTCAAGGGGAGGCTACACCTTC. Its translation is CASSYSIGSRGGYTF.